Listed below are T cell receptor beta chains from one sample, sequenced in a study of T cell repertoires in cytomegalovirus infection. These receptors have no identified antigens. MiXCR, run by TCRdb on the reads, gives a single entry per CDR3 protein. Here the sample spans some 350,000 distinct CDR3 sequences, about 34% being singletons. Here the sequenced sample was cultured PBMCs, taken from culture after CMV antigen stimulation. All receptors derive from a human donor in good health (CMV status not recorded). Some clones in this sample may be carry-over from other donors' samples. Both conserved end residues are part of each CDR3.

TRBV6-2/TRBV6-3	TRBJ1-2	CASSYLTGAGYTF
TRBV29-1	TRBJ2-6	CSVYRLMSSGANVLTF
TRBV12-3/TRBV12-4	TRBJ1-5	CASALGNQPQHF
TRBV12-5	TRBJ2-6	CASGFNTGVGANVLTF
TRBV6-5	TRBJ2-3	CASSYRGQGTDTQYF
TRBV6-8	TRBJ2-7	CASSPRAGAYSYEQYF
TRBV6-2/TRBV6-3	TRBJ2-7	CASSYFGYEQYF
TRBV7-6	TRBJ2-1	CASSPLAGEDNEQFF
TRBV7-9	TRBJ2-1	CASSLVFAEYDEQFF
TRBV6-2/TRBV6-3	TRBJ1-1	CASSYPEFQTEAFF
TRBV7-2	TRBJ2-2	CASSPFRTSGYTGELFF